One and the same sample provided the 25 T cell receptor beta chains below, sequenced in a study of blood T cell repertoires in COVID-19. Data came from immunoSEQ multiplex PCR; TCRdb stores just in-frame clones and leaves some out. The data hold roughly 400,000 clones, with 88% observed a single time. The material sequenced was PBMCs or T cells enriched from blood (not recorded which). The receptors come from a woman aged 40 to 50 with acute COVID-19.

The V gene is TRBV7-9, the J gene TRBJ2-4; 7 bases match TRBD1. With 7 bases clipped from V and 1 base from J, the junction kept 7 bases outside the gene matches. The CDR3 contains 15 residues. Germline CDR1 is SEHNR and CDR2 is FQNEAQ (reference sequence). CDR3 nucleotides: TGTGCCAGCACCTCAGTACAGGGGGCCAAAAACATTCAGTACTTC. Its translation is CASTSVQGAKNIQYF. The full variable domain, with the rest looked up from reference TRBV7-9 and TRBJ2-4, is DTGVSQNPRHKITKRGQNVTFRCDPISEHNRLYWYRQTLGQGPEFLTYFQNEAQLEKSRLLSDRFSAERPKGSFSTLEIQRTEQGDSAMYLCASTSVQGAKNIQYFGAGTRLSVL.

The chain has TRBV6-5 and TRBJ1-6, with D possibly matching TRBD1 (6 bases). The CDR3 is 14 residues long. The V end was cut by 7 bases, the J end by 6 bases, with 13 bases between. Germline values: CDR1 MNHEY, CDR2 SVGAGI. CDR3 DNA sequence: TGTGCCAGCATACAGGGACCACTTAATTCACCCCTCCACTTT. It codes for CASIQGPLNSPLHF.

The chain employs TRBV5-6 and TRBJ1-2; D remains unclear. From germline, CDR1 is SGHDT and CDR2 YYEEEE. CDR3 size: 14 residues. Trimming removed 2 bases at V and 8 bases at J, with 16 bases between. CDR3 residues: CASSFSSYQQGYTF. The CDR3 DNA is TGTGCCAGCAGCTTCAGTAGTTATCAACAGGGCTACACCTTC.

The genes are TRBV4-1 and TRBJ2-5, with a weak D call TRBD1 (6 bases). The CDR3 has 15 amino acids. Germline-derived CDR1 and CDR2 are MGHRA and YSYEKL. The ends were cut back, 4 bases at V and 1 base at J, with 13 bases in the middle. In DNA, the CDR3 is TGCGCCAGCAGCCTCGGACAGACACTCCAAGAGACCCAGTACTTC. Its protein product is CASSLGQTLQETQYF.

CDR3 protein: CATSRTFSGQGRGSYNSPLHF. CDR3 bases: TGTGCCACCAGCAGGACATTTTCAGGACAGGGTAGGGGGTCCTATAATTCACCCCTCCACTTT. This chain joins TRBV15 and TRBJ1-6; 8 positions agree with TRBD1. The CDR3 has 21 residues. Per germline, CDR1 LNHNV and CDR2 YYDKDF (reference sequence). The V gene end was trimmed by 3 bases and the J gene end by 1 base; junction bases not matched to a gene: 17.

The chain carries TRBV6-5 and TRBJ1-2; the D gene is possibly TRBD1 (5 bases). The germline V gene has CDR1 MNHEY and CDR2 SVGAGI. The V end was cut by 2 bases, the J end by 4 bases, with 14 bases between. CDR3 length: 15 residues. The CDR3 is CASSYMGGEGYGYTF. DNA of the CDR3: TGTGCCAGCAGTTACATGGGGGGAGAGGGCTATGGCTACACCTTC.

V is TRBV29-1 and J is TRBJ2-3, with 7 positions matching TRBD1. CDR3 size: 12 residues. The V gene end was trimmed by 3 bases and the J gene end by 6 bases; junction bases not matched to a gene: 3. From germline, CDR1 is SQVTM and CDR2 ANQGSEA. The CDR3 DNA sequence: TGCAGCGTTGACAGGGGGACGGATACGCAGTATTTT. It is translated as CSVDRGTDTQYF.

V is TRBV5-8 and J is TRBJ2-5; D is ambiguous. Trimming removed 6 bases at V and 9 bases at J, with 12 bases between. The CDR3 is 11 amino acids. Germline V lookup: CDR1 SGHTS, CDR2 YDEGEE. CDR3 nucleotide sequence: TGTGCCAGCACCCGGGTCTTGGCCCAGTACTTC. Translating it yields CASTRVLAQYF.

The chain joins TRBV7-2 to TRBJ1-1; D is perhaps TRBD1 (5 bases). This CDR3 region has 15 residues. Trimming removed 5 bases at V and 0 bases at J, with 13 bases between. Per the germline V gene, CDR1 is SGHTA and CDR2 is FQGNSA. This CDR3 is CASSIAGTVNTEAFF. DNA of the CDR3: TGTGCCAGCAGCATCGCCGGGACTGTGAACACTGAAGCTTTCTTT. The whole variable domain, filled in from reference TRBV7-2 and TRBJ1-1, reads GAGVSQSPSNKVTEKGKDVELRCDPISGHTALYWYRQSLGQGLEFLIYFQGNSAPDKSGLPSDRFSAERTGGSVSTLTIQRTQQEDSAVYLCASSIAGTVNTEAFFGQGTRLTVV.

In DNA, the CDR3 is TGTGCCAGCAGTATTGAGGGACAGGGGGCTTCACCCCTCCACTTT. Translating gives CASSIEGQGASPLHF. V gene TRBV9 combines with J gene TRBJ1-6; 12 nucleotides agree with TRBD1. The germline CDR1 and CDR2 sequences are SGDLS and YYNGEE. The CDR3 sequence is 15 residues long. After removal of 5 bases from V and 9 bases from J, the junction contained 6 bases not matched to a gene. Using reference TRBV9 and TRBJ1-6 for the parts outside the CDR3, the full variable domain is DSGVTQTPKHLITATGQRVTLRCSPRSGDLSVYWYQQSLDQGLQFLIQYYNGEERAKGNILERFSAQQFPDLHSELNLSSLELGDSALYFCASSIEGQGASPLHFGNGTRLTVT.

The rearrangement uses TRBV5-1 and TRBJ2-3; 8 nucleotides agree with TRBD1. Germline V gene lookup returns CDR1 SGHRS and CDR2 YFSETQ. The J segment lost 2 bases and the V segment lost 4 bases, leaving 9 bases of the junction unmatched. This CDR3 spans 16 amino acids. The DNA for the CDR3 is TGCGCCAGCAGCCTTGGGACAGGACTTTACACAGATACGCAGTATTTT. Encoded protein: CASSLGTGLYTDTQYF.

The V gene is TRBV5-4, the J gene TRBJ2-2; 8 nucleotides agree with TRBD1. Germline V CDR1 and CDR2: SGHNT, YYREEE (reference sequence). The V and J ends lost 2 bases and 5 bases, in that order; junction bases with no gene match: 8. The CDR3 spans 16 residues. The CDR3 DNA reads as TGTGCCAGCAGCTTAGGACAGGGAGCTTATACCGGGGAGCTGTTTTTT. Protein sequence: CASSLGQGAYTGELFF.

CDR3 sequence: CASSGLAGRRTDTQYF. CDR3 DNA sequence: TGTGCCAGCAGTGGTCTAGCGGGGAGACGCACAGATACGCAGTATTTT. This chain links TRBV6-1 with TRBJ2-3, with TRBD2 matching over 9 bases. The trim removed 4 bases at V and 1 base at J, leaving 6 bases unmatched. Looked up from germline, CDR1 is MNHNS and CDR2 is SASEGT. The CDR3 has 16 amino acids.

Only one count was recorded for this clone. The gene calls are TRBV6-5 and TRBJ1-1; weak D call: TRBD1 (5 bases). Germline CDR1 and CDR2: MNHEY and SVGAGI. The CDR3 is 14 residues long. Trimming removed 8 bases from V and 1 base from J, with 14 bases in between. The CDR3 region has the DNA TGTGCCAGCGGCGCAGGGATACGGAACACTGAAGCTTTCTTT. It yields the protein CASGAGIRNTEAFF.

This chain connects TRBV24-1 to TRBJ2-1, with 14 bases identical to TRBD2. The CDR3 covers 15 residues. The junction had 7 bases not matched to a gene; V was cut back by 6 bases and J by 10 bases. Germline V gene lookup returns CDR1 KGHDR and CDR2 SFDVKD. The CDR3 spells CATSSTSGGAREQFF. CDR3 DNA sequence: TGTGCCACCAGTTCGACTAGCGGGGGGGCCCGGGAGCAGTTCTTC.

This chain uses TRBV3-1 (or the pseudogene TRBV3-2) with TRBJ2-5, with 12 bases matching TRBD2. This CDR3 comprises 15 residues. V dropped 6 bases and J dropped 1; count of bases not matched to a gene: 3. Germline CDR1 LGHDT, CDR2 YNNKEL (reference sequence). The CDR3 protein is CASRPSGGAQETQYF. Written as DNA, the CDR3 is TGTGCCAGCAGGCCTAGCGGGGGGGCCCAAGAGACCCAGTACTTC.

CDR3: CATSRDRRQDGYTF. CDR3 in DNA: TGTGCCACCAGCAGAGATAGGCGTCAGGATGGCTACACCTTC. The gene calls are TRBV15 and TRBJ1-2; D is unresolved. The V gene lost 0 bases and the J gene lost 6 bases, with 11 bases spanning the gap. Germline V lookup: CDR1 LNHNV, CDR2 YYDKDF (reference sequence). The CDR3 runs 14 residues.

The chain recombines TRBV6-5 with TRBJ1-1; D is unclear. Looked up from germline, CDR1 is MNHEY and CDR2 is SVGAGI. V lost 6 bases and J lost 4, with 18 bases in between. CDR3 length: 15 residues. In nucleotides, the CDR3 is TGTGCCAGCAGCCTACGGGGTCAACCGGGCACTGAAGCTTTCTTT. Its protein product is CASSLRGQPGTEAFF.

The CDR3 nucleotides are TGTGCCAGCAGCGTATCCCAGAACACTGAAGCTTTCTTT. As protein: CASSVSQNTEAFF. The rearrangement links TRBV9 to TRBJ1-1, with unresolved D. V was shortened by 1 base and J by 1 base, with 5 bases between the two germline ends. This CDR3 spans 13 amino acids. Germline-derived CDR1 and CDR2 are SGDLS and YYNGEE.

This chain uses TRBV9 with TRBJ1-2; no clear D. Trimming took off 3 bases at V and 9 bases at J, with 9 bases between the two ends. CDR1 is SGDLS, CDR2 YYNGEE, per germline. This CDR3 comprises 11 residues. In nucleotides, the CDR3 is TGTGCCAGCAGCGCGTCGGGGAGCTACACCTTC. Residues: CASSASGSYTF. The complete variable domain, with remaining parts taken from reference TRBV9 and TRBJ1-2, reads DSGVTQTPKHLITATGQRVTLRCSPRSGDLSVYWYQQSLDQGLQFLIQYYNGEERAKGNILERFSAQQFPDLHSELNLSSLELGDSALYFCASSASGSYTFGSGTRLTVV.

V gene TRBV30 combines with J gene TRBJ2-2, with D possibly being TRBD2 (5 bases). Trimming removed 4 bases at V and 4 bases at J, with 13 bases between. The CDR3 is 14 residues long. Germline V gives CDR1 GTSNPN, CDR2 SVGIG (reference sequence). The CDR3 nucleotides are TGTGCCTGGACCCTTGTCGGGGTCACCGGGGAGCTGTTTTTT. This sequence encodes CAWTLVGVTGELFF.

In its sample, this clone was seen once. The rearrangement links TRBV18 to TRBJ2-5; TRBD2 aligns across 8 bases. Per the germline V gene, CDR1 is KGHSH and CDR2 is LQKENI. The CDR3 spans 15 residues. Germline trimming cut 2 bases from V and 7 bases from J; bases unmatched to any gene: 9. CDR3 loop: CASSPSRGGPGTQYF. In DNA, the CDR3 is TGTGCCAGCTCACCATCCCGGGGGGGCCCGGGGACCCAGTACTTC.

This clone has only one observation. This sequence joins TRBV15 and TRBJ2-5; tentatively, D is TRBD1 (6 bases). The CDR3 sequence is 18 residues long. V lost 0 bases to trimming and J lost 1 base, with 18 bases between them. Germline V gene lookup returns CDR1 LNHNV and CDR2 YYDKDF (reference sequence). The CDR3 reads CATSRDRTAEDFQETQYF. CDR3 coding DNA: TGTGCCACCAGCAGAGATAGGACAGCGGAGGATTTCCAAGAGACCCAGTACTTC.

The chain has TRBV5-1 and TRBJ2-5; 12 positions agree with TRBD2. The germline V gene encodes CDR1 SGHRS and CDR2 YFSETQ. The J segment lost 3 bases and the V segment lost 2 bases, leaving 5 bases of the junction unmatched. This CDR3 is 16 amino acids long. CDR3 DNA: TGCGCCAGCAGCTTCTTGGCTAGCGGGGGGGAAGAGACCCAGTACTTC. Amino acids: CASSFLASGGEETQYF. Full variable domain (outside the CDR3, taken from reference TRBV5-1 and TRBJ2-5): KAGVTQTPRYLIKTRGQQVTLSCSPISGHRSVSWYQQTPGQGLQFLFEYFSETQRNKGNFPGRFSGRQFSNSRSEMNVSTLELGDSALYLCASSFLASGGEETQYFGPGTRLLVL.

V is TRBV2 and J is TRBJ2-2; D not certain. CDR1 and CDR2 (germline): SNHLY, FYNNEI. This CDR3 is built from 13 residues. V was trimmed by 4 bases and J by 3 bases, leaving 6 bases between them. The CDR3 sequence: CASSALYTGELFF. The DNA of the CDR3 is TGTGCCAGCAGTGCTCTTTACACCGGGGAGCTGTTTTTT.